The next 25 T cell receptor beta chains were all read from a single sample in a study of CD8+ T cells in alopecia areata. Treatment described: oral pan-JAK inhibitor, 5-10 mg twice daily. Isolated RNA was reverse transcribed into cDNA used as the sequencing template. Clones were sequenced by immunoSEQ multiplex PCR, and TCRdb holds only the in-frame ones, with some missing. The repertoire holds some 190,000 clones, with 60% to 70% as singletons. Here the sequenced sample was CD4+ T cells sorted from blood, taken at week 4, from a patient treated with tofacitinib. These receptors were collected from a human donor with alopecia areata.

This clone has just a few counts. The chain recombines TRBV11-2 with TRBJ2-2; D gene uncertain. The CDR3 has 15 amino acids. V was shortened by 2 bases and J by 7 bases, with 14 bases between the two germline ends. Germline CDR1 is SGHAT and CDR2 is FQNNGV. CDR3 amino acids: CASSLRPHSVGELFF. For the CDR3, the DNA is TGTGCCAGCAGCTTACGCCCTCACTCGGTCGGGGAGCTGTTTTTT. Looking up the rest from reference TRBV11-2 and TRBJ2-2 gives the full variable domain: EAGVAQSPRYKIIEKRQSVAFWCNPISGHATLYWYQQILGQGPKLLIQFQNNGVVDDSQLPKDRFSAERLKGVDSTLKIQPAKLEDSAVYLCASSLRPHSVGELFFGEGSRLTVL.

The rearrangement joins TRBV5-1 to TRBJ1-4, with D perhaps TRBD1 (6 bases). This CDR3 has 15 amino acids. Germline CDR1 SGHRS, CDR2 YFSETQ. The ends were cut back, 2 bases at V and 4 bases at J, with 12 bases in the middle. The CDR3 is CASSFDRQVNEKLFF. The DNA for the CDR3 is TGCGCCAGCAGCTTCGATCGACAGGTTAATGAAAAACTGTTTTTT.

CDR3 bases: TGTGCCAGTAGTTCCCCTCGGATGAGGACCACTGAAGCTTTCTTT. Translated: CASSSPRMRTTEAFF. The chain has TRBV19 and TRBJ1-1; D ambiguous. In germline, CDR1 is LNHDA, CDR2 SQIVND (reference sequence). V was clipped by 5 bases and J by 4 bases, with 17 bases between them. CDR3 size: 15 residues.

The V gene is TRBV30, the J gene TRBJ2-7; no clear D. This CDR3 has 13 amino acids. Trimming took off 1 base at V and 5 bases at J, with 12 bases between the two ends. CDR1 and CDR2 from the germline V gene are GTSNPN and SVGIG (reference sequence). The CDR3 loop reads CAWSATETDEQYF. CDR3 nucleotide sequence: TGTGCCTGGAGTGCAACGGAGACTGACGAGCAGTACTTC.

The V and J genes are TRBV7-9 and TRBJ2-7, with D possibly called TRBD1 or TRBD2 (7 bases each). V lost 5 bases to trimming and J lost 3 bases, with 17 bases between them. The CDR3 covers 15 residues. The germline V gene has CDR1 SEHNR and CDR2 FQNEAQ (reference sequence). This chain's CDR3 is CASSPGGAQVYEQYF. The CDR3 nucleotides read TGTGCCAGCAGCCCAGGGGGGGCGCAGGTCTACGAGCAGTACTTC.

The rearrangement uses TRBV9 and TRBJ2-4; D possibly corresponds to TRBD1 (7 bases). Germline CDR1 reads SGDLS; CDR2 reads YYNGEE. This CDR3 is 15 amino acids long. Between the trimmed V and J ends, which lost 3 bases and 9 bases, there was a span of 19 bases. The CDR3 coding sequence is TGTGCCAGCAGCGCCGCGGGACTCTCAGGGGGCATTCAGTACTTC. It translates to CASSAAGLSGGIQYF.

This sequence joins TRBV29-1 and TRBJ2-1; weak D call: TRBD2 (6 bases). The V gene's germline CDR1 is SQVTM and CDR2 ANQGSEA. Trimming took 7 bases from V and 6 from J, leaving 13 bases between them. The CDR3 runs 12 residues. The chain's CDR3 is CSAVRDSNEQFF. The CDR3 nucleotides are TGCAGCGCAGTTCGGGACTCCAATGAGCAGTTCTTC.

This chain uses TRBV13 with TRBJ2-7; D is perhaps TRBD2 (5 bases). V was pared by 5 bases and J by 2 bases, with 13 bases between. Per germline, CDR1 PRHDT and CDR2 FYEKMQ (reference sequence). The CDR3 sequence is 14 residues long. The CDR3 loop reads CASSTRLLPYEQYF. The DNA for the CDR3 is TGTGCCAGCAGCACCCGACTACTACCCTACGAGCAGTACTTC. Looking up the rest from reference TRBV13 and TRBJ2-7 gives the full variable domain: AAGVIQSPRHLIKEKRETATLKCYPIPRHDTVYWYQQGPGQDPQFLISFYEKMQSDKGSIPDRFSAQQFSDYHSELNMSSLELGDSALYFCASSTRLLPYEQYFGPGTRLTVT.

This clone appeared a few times. V is TRBV10-3 and J is TRBJ2-6; D ambiguous. Per the germline V gene, CDR1 is ENHRY and CDR2 is SYGVKD. CDR3 length equals 15 residues. The V and J ends lost 4 bases and 2 bases respectively, with 9 bases between them. CDR3 loop: CAISVQSPGANVLTF. The CDR3, as DNA: TGTGCCATCAGTGTACAGTCCCCTGGGGCCAACGTCCTGACTTTC.

This chain joins TRBV27 and TRBJ2-2, with 12 bases aligning to TRBD2. The germline gives CDR1 MNHEY, CDR2 SMNVEV (reference sequence). CDR3 length: 20 residues. Germline trimming cut 2 bases from V and 7 bases from J; bases unmatched to any gene: 17. DNA of the CDR3: TGTGCCAGCAGTTTAAGAAGAGTGGACCGACTAGCGGGAGAGGGCGGGGAGCTGTTTTTT. Translated: CASSLRRVDRLAGEGGELFF.

J is TRBJ1-1 and V is TRBV7-9; D unclear. The germline gives CDR1 SEHNR, CDR2 FQNEAQ (reference sequence). The V and J ends lost 1 base and 0 bases respectively, with 12 bases between them. This CDR3 is 16 amino acids long. The CDR3 nucleotides are TGTGCCAGCAGCTTAGAGGCAGTCGATTTGAACACTGAAGCTTTCTTT. This gives the protein CASSLEAVDLNTEAFF.

A note on this clone: Additional DNA sequences in this sample encode the identical CDR3. The rearrangement links TRBV29-1 to TRBJ2-1, with TRBD2 as a possible D gene (5 bases). Trimming left V 4 bases short and J 4 bases short, with 5 bases between. This CDR3 is 11 amino acids long. Looked up from germline, CDR1 is SQVTM and CDR2 is ANQGSEA. CDR3 amino acids: CSVGGYNEQFF. For the CDR3, the DNA is TGCAGCGTTGGCGGGTACAATGAGCAGTTCTTC.

The chain combines TRBV25-1 with TRBJ2-7; D unclear. Trimming removed 2 bases from V and 3 bases from J, with 14 bases in between. The CDR3 loop spans 15 amino acids. The germline V gene encodes CDR1 MGHDK and CDR2 SYGVNS. The CDR3 sequence is CASSETPVGSYEQYF. The DNA for the CDR3 is TGTGCCAGCAGTGAAACTCCAGTTGGTAGCTACGAGCAGTACTTC.

The rearrangement links TRBV7-2 to TRBJ2-7; tentative D call: TRBD2 (6 bases). Trimming shortened V by 6 bases and J by 6 bases, and 15 bases separated the two germline ends. Germline CDR1 SGHTA, CDR2 FQGNSA. The CDR3 length is 13 residues. Here the CDR3 DNA reads TGTGCCAGCAGTTGGACTATAGCCGGCGAGCAGTACTTC. Translated: CASSWTIAGEQYF.

In this sample, this clone turned up a few times. The rearrangement joins TRBV29-1 to TRBJ1-2; D gene ambiguous. V was clipped by 3 bases and J by 6 bases, with 8 bases between them. CDR1 SQVTM and CDR2 ANQGSEA come from the germline V gene. The CDR3 runs 11 residues. The CDR3, as DNA: TGCAGCGTTGACCCGTTCAATGGCTACACCTTC. This sequence encodes CSVDPFNGYTF. Complete variable domain (other parts from reference TRBV29-1 and TRBJ1-2): SAVISQKPSRDICQRGTSLTIQCQVDSQVTMMFWYRQQPGQSLTLIATANQGSEATYESGFVIDKFPISRPNLTFSTLTVSNMSPEDSSIYLCSVDPFNGYTFGSGTRLTVV.

This chain joins TRBV30 and TRBJ1-2; D is possibly TRBD1 (5 bases). This CDR3 region has 11 residues. V was cut by 0 bases and J by 7 bases, with 6 bases left in between. Germline V gene data show CDR1 as GTSNPN and CDR2 as SVGIG (reference sequence). CDR3 sequence reads: CAWSVGAGYTF. CDR3 coding DNA: TGTGCCTGGAGTGTAGGGGCTGGCTACACCTTC.

This clone was seen many times. This chain joins TRBV11-2 and TRBJ2-7; D possibly corresponds to TRBD2 (6 bases). CDR1 is SGHAT, CDR2 FQNNGV, per germline. This CDR3 spans 16 amino acids. V shed 2 bases and J shed 6 bases, with 20 bases lying between them. Here the CDR3 DNA reads TGTGCCAGCAGCTTAATCGCGGGGCTACCATCCACCGAGCAGTACTTC. Translated, it gives CASSLIAGLPSTEQYF.

The rearrangement links TRBV6-1 to TRBJ1-2; perhaps TRBD1 as D (5 bases). This CDR3 contains 15 residues. From germline, CDR1 is MNHNS and CDR2 SASEGT. V lost 7 bases and J 0 bases, leaving 15 bases between the germline ends. The CDR3: CASIPPGPANYGYTF. The CDR3 DNA reads TGTGCCAGCATTCCACCGGGGCCAGCTAACTATGGCTACACCTTC.

This clone was seen more than once but under ten times. The identical CDR3 is also encoded by other nucleotide sequences in the sample. V gene TRBV2 combines with J gene TRBJ2-1; TRBD2 is a possible D gene (6 bases). V gave up 5 bases and J gave up 7 bases, with 12 bases separating them. The CDR3 length is 13 residues. The germline V gene encodes CDR1 SNHLY and CDR2 FYNNEI. Here the CDR3 DNA reads TGTGCCAGCAGTTTGAGGAGGGATAATGAGCAGTTCTTC. It encodes CASSLRRDNEQFF.

The chain combines TRBV30 with TRBJ1-5; TRBD1 aligns across 8 bases. V shed 4 bases and J 7 bases; nucleotides not matched to a gene: 9. The germline V gene encodes CDR1 GTSNPN and CDR2 SVGIG (reference sequence). The CDR3 loop spans 14 amino acids. This CDR3 is CAWTRTGLHQPQHF. The CDR3 nucleotides are TGTGCCTGGACCCGGACAGGGTTACACCAGCCCCAGCATTTT. The full variable domain, in which reference TRBV30 and TRBJ1-5 provide the parts outside the CDR3, is SQTIHQWPATLVQPVGSPLSLECTVEGTSNPNLYWYRQAAGRGLQLLFYSVGIGQISSEVPQNLSASRPQDRQFILSSKKLLLSDSGFYLCAWTRTGLHQPQHFGDGTRLSIL.

The genes are TRBV29-1 and TRBJ2-1; TRBD1 matches 11 bases. Looked up from germline, CDR1 is SQVTM and CDR2 is ANQGSEA. The ends lost 5 bases at V and 7 bases at J; junction bases unmatched: 7. The length of the CDR3 is 14 residues. CDR3 coding DNA: TGCAGCGTTCTCTCCGGGACAGGGGGAAATGAGCAGTTCTTC. It encodes CSVLSGTGGNEQFF.

This clone was seen only a few times. The chain employs TRBV7-9 and TRBJ2-2, with 7 bases aligning to TRBD2. Germline V gene data show CDR1 as SEHNR and CDR2 as FQNEAQ (reference sequence). Germline trimming cut 2 bases from V and 7 bases from J; bases unmatched to any gene: 10. This CDR3 contains 16 residues. The CDR3 spells CASSLSAGRSVGELFF. CDR3 sequence (DNA): TGTGCCAGCAGCTTATCGGCCGGGAGGTCCGTCGGGGAGCTGTTTTTT.

This clone was observed a handful of times. This rearrangement joins TRBV7-8 to TRBJ2-7, with D possibly being TRBD1 (5 bases). Germline-derived CDR1 and CDR2 are SGHVS and FQNEAQ. The length of the CDR3 is 15 residues. Between the trimmed V and J ends, which lost 1 base and 0 bases, there was a span of 10 bases. In nucleotides, the CDR3 is TGTGCCAGCAGCTTAGAAGGGGTCACCTCCTACGAGCAGTACTTC. Protein: CASSLEGVTSYEQYF.

This clone was seen only a few times. This chain joins TRBV29-1 and TRBJ1-1, with D hard to call. Trimming took off 6 bases at V and 1 base at J, with 18 bases between the two ends. The CDR3 runs 15 residues. The germline V gene has CDR1 SQVTM and CDR2 ANQGSEA. CDR3: CSVAPRRLANTEAFF. CDR3 coding DNA: TGCAGCGTGGCCCCACGAAGGTTGGCGAACACTGAAGCTTTCTTT.

Only one count was recorded for this clone. CDR3 in amino acids: CASSLVRSQQETQYF. The CDR3 DNA reads TGCGCCAGCAGCTTGGTCCGCAGCCAGCAAGAGACCCAGTACTTC. This chain links TRBV5-1 with TRBJ2-5; D is unclear. Looked up from germline, CDR1 is SGHRS and CDR2 is YFSETQ. This CDR3 comprises 15 residues. Trimming removed 0 bases at V and 2 bases at J, with 11 bases between. The entire variable domain, with the rest obtained from reference TRBV5-1 and TRBJ2-5, is as follows: KAGVTQTPRYLIKTRGQQVTLSCSPISGHRSVSWYQQTPGQGLQFLFEYFSETQRNKGNFPGRFSGRQFSNSRSEMNVSTLELGDSALYLCASSLVRSQQETQYFGPGTRLLVL.